This TCR beta chain originates from a study of blood T cell repertoires in COVID-19. Study-level information: From T cells, B-cell-depleted T cells, or PBMCs came the material, which was cDNA or gDNA.

Germline V CDR1 and CDR2: SGHNT, YYREEE (reference sequence). The CDR3 runs to 14 residues. Trimming cost V 1 base and J 1 base, with 5 bases left between them. The repertoire was sequenced with immunoSEQ multiplex PCR; TCRdb's copy has only in-frame clones and lacks some. The sample consists of roughly 80,000 clones, around four fifths of them appearing once. This clone was counted once. What was sequenced was peripheral blood. The receptor comes from a human donor in a cohort sampled during active COVID-19. J is TRBJ2-2 and V is TRBV5-4; D possibly corresponds to TRBD1 (5 bases). CDR3 region: CASSLQGNTGELFF. CDR3 nucleotides: TGTGCCAGCAGCTTGCAGGGGAACACCGGGGAGCTGTTTTTT.